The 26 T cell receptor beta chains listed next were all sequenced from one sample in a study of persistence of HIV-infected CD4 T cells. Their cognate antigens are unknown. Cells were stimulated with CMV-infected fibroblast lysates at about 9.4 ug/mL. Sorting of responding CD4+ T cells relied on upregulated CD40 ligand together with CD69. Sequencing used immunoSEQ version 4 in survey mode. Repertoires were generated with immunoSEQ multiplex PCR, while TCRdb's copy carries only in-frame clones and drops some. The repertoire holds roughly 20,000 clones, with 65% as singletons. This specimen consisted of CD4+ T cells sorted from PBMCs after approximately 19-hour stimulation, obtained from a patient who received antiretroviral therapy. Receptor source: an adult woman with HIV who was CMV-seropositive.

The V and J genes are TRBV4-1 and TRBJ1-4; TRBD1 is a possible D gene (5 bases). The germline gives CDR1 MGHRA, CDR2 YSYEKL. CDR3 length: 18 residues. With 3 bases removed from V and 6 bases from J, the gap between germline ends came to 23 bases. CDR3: CASSQLQDIGWGYEKLFF. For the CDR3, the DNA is TGCGCCAGCAGCCAGTTACAGGACATCGGTTGGGGGTATGAAAAACTGTTTTTT.

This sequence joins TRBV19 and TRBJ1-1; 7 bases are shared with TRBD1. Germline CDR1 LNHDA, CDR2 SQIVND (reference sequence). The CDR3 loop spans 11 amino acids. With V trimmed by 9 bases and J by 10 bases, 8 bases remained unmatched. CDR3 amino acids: CASVDRVGAFF. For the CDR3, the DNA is TGTGCCAGCGTCGACAGGGTTGGAGCTTTCTTT.

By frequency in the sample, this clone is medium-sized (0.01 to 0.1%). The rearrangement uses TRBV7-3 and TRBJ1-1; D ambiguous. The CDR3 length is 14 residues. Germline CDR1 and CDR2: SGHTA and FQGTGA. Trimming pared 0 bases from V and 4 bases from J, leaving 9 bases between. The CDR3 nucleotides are TGTGCCAGCAGCTTAACGCACACAACCACTGAAGCTTTCTTT. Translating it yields CASSLTHTTTEAFF.

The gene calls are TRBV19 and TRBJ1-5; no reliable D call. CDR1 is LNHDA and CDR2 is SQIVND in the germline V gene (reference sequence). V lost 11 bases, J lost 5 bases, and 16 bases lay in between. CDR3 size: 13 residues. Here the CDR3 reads CAVAAGRDQPQHF. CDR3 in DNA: TGTGCCGTCGCAGCAGGTCGAGATCAGCCCCAGCATTTT.

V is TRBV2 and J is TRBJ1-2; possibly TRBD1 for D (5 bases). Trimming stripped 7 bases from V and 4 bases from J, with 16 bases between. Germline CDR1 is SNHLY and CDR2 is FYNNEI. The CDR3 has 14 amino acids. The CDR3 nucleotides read TGTGCCAGCACCCCACAAACCGGGGGCTATGGCTACACCTTC. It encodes CASTPQTGGYGYTF. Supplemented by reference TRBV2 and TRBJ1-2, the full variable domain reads EPEVTQTPSHQVTQMGQEVILRCVPISNHLYFYWYRQILGQKVEFLVSFYNNEISEKSEIFDDQFSVERPDGSNFTLKIRSTKLEDSAMYFCASTPQTGGYGYTFGSGTRLTVV.

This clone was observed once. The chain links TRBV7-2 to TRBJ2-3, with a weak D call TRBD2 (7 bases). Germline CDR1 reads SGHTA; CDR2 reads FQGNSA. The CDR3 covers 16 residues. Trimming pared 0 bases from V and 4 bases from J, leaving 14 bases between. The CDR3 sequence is CASSLAGGARSDTQYF. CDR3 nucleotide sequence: TGTGCCAGCAGCTTAGCGGGGGGGGCGCGTTCAGATACGCAGTATTTT. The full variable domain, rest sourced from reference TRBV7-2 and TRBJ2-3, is GAGVSQSPSNKVTEKGKDVELRCDPISGHTALYWYRQSLGQGLEFLIYFQGNSAPDKSGLPSDRFSAERTGGSVSTLTIQRTQQEDSAVYLCASSLAGGARSDTQYFGPGTRLTVL.

CDR3 loop: CASRGDPRRRNQPQHF. CDR3 coding DNA: TGTGCCAGTAGAGGGGATCCCCGTCGTCGCAATCAGCCCCAGCATTTT. The V call is TRBV19, the J call TRBJ1-5; D may be TRBD1 (5 bases). The CDR3 sequence is 16 residues long. The V end lost 6 bases, the J end lost 2 bases, and 17 bases lay between the germline ends. The germline V gene has CDR1 LNHDA and CDR2 SQIVND (reference sequence). Filled out from reference TRBV19 and TRBJ1-5, the complete variable domain reads DGGITQSPKYLFRKEGQNVTLSCEQNLNHDAMYWYRQDPGQGLRLIYYSQIVNDFQKGDIAEGYSVSREKKESFPLTVTSAQKNPTAFYLCASRGDPRRRNQPQHFGDGTRLSIL.

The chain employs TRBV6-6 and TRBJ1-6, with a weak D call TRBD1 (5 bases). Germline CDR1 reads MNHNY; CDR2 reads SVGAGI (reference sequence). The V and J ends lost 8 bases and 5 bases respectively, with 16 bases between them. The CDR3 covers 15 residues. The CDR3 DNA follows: TGTGCCAGCCGCGCCACCGGGACCAATAATTCACCCCTCCACTTT. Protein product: CASRATGTNNSPLHF.

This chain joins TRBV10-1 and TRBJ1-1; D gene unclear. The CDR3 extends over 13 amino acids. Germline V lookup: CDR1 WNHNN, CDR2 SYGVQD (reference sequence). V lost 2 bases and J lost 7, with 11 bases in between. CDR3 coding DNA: TGCGCCAGCAGTGAGATTCCAGCGGGTGAAGCTTTCTTT. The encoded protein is CASSEIPAGEAFF.

CDR3 sequence: CASSRGIISTEAFF. DNA for the CDR3: TGTGCCAGCAGCAGAGGGATTATTAGCACTGAAGCTTTCTTT. The gene calls are TRBV6-5 and TRBJ1-1; unclear D gene. The germline V gene has CDR1 MNHEY and CDR2 SVGAGI. The CDR3 sequence is 14 residues long. Between the trimmed V and J ends, which lost 6 bases and 4 bases, there was a span of 15 bases.

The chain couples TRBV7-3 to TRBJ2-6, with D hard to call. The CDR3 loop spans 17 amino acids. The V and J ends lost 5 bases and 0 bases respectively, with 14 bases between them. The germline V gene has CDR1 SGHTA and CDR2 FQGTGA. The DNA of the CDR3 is TGTGCCAGCAGCGCTGCAATTTTGGGCTCTGGGGCCAACGTCCTGACTTTC. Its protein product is CASSAAILGSGANVLTF.

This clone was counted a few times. CDR3 nucleotides: TGTGCCACCAGTGACTCACACAGTGGGAGCTCCTACGAGCAGTACTTC. This gives the protein CATSDSHSGSSYEQYF. This chain uses TRBV24-1 with TRBJ2-7, with D perhaps matching TRBD2 (5 bases). This CDR3 is 16 amino acids long. CDR1 and CDR2 (germline): KGHDR, SFDVKD. Trimming stripped 4 bases from V and 0 bases from J, with 15 bases between.

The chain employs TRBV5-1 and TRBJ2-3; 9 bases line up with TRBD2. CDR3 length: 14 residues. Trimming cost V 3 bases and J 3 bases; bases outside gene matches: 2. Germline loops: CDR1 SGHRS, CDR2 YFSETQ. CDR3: CASSSTSGTDTQYF. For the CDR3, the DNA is TGCGCCAGCAGCTCGACTAGCGGAACAGATACGCAGTATTTT.

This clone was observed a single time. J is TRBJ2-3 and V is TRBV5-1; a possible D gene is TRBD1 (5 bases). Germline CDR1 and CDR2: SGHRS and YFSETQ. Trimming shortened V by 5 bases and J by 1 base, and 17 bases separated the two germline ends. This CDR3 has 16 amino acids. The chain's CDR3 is CASSYYSGKRTDTQYF. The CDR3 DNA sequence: TGCGCCAGCAGTTATTATTCAGGGAAACGCACAGATACGCAGTATTTT.

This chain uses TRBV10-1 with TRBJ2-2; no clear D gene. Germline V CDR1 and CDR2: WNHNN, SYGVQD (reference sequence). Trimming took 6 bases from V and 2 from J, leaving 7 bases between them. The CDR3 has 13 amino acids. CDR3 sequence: CASRRENTGELFF. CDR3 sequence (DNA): TGCGCCAGCAGGCGAGAAAACACCGGGGAGCTGTTTTTT.

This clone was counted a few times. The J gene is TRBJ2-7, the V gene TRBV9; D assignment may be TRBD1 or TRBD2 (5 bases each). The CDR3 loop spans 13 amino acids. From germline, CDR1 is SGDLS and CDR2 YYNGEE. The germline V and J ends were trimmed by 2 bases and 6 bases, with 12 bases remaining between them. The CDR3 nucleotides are TGTGCCAGCAGCGTGGGGACGGTGGGCGAGCAGTACTTC. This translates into CASSVGTVGEQYF.

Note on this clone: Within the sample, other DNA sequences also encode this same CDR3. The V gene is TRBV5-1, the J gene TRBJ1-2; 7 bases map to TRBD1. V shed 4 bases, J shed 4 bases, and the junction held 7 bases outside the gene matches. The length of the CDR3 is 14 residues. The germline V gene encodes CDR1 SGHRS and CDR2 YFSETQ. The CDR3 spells CASSPGQTIYGYTF. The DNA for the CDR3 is TGCGCCAGCAGCCCGGGACAGACTATCTATGGCTACACCTTC. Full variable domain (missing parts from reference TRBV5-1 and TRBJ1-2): KAGVTQTPRYLIKTRGQQVTLSCSPISGHRSVSWYQQTPGQGLQFLFEYFSETQRNKGNFPGRFSGRQFSNSRSEMNVSTLELGDSALYLCASSPGQTIYGYTFGSGTRLTVV.

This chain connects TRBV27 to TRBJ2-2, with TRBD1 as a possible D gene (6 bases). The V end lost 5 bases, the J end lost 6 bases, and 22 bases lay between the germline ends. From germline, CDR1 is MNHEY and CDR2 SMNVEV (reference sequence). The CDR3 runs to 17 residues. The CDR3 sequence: CASSTTATLQGSGELFF. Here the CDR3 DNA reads TGTGCCAGCAGTACAACAGCTACTTTACAGGGTTCCGGGGAGCTGTTTTTT.

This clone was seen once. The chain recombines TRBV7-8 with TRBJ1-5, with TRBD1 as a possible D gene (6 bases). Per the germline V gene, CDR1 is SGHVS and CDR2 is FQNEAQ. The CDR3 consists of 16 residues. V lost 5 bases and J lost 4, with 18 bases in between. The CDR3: CASSPNPGQINQPQHF. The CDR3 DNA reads TGTGCCAGCAGCCCCAACCCGGGACAAATTAATCAGCCCCAGCATTTT.

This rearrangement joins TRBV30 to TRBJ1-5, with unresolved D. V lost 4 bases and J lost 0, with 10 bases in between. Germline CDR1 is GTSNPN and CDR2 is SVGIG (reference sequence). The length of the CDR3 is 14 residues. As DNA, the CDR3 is TGTGCCTGGAATTCTCAGAATAGCAATCAGCCCCAGCATTTT. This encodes CAWNSQNSNQPQHF.

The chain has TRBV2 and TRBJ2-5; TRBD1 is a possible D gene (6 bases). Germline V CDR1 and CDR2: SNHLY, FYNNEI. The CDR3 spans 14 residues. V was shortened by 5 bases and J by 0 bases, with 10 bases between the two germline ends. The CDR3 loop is CASSPRTDQETQYF. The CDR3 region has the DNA TGTGCCAGCAGTCCACGGACAGACCAAGAGACCCAGTACTTC. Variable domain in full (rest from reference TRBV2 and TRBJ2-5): EPEVTQTPSHQVTQMGQEVILRCVPISNHLYFYWYRQILGQKVEFLVSFYNNEISEKSEIFDDQFSVERPDGSNFTLKIRSTKLEDSAMYFCASSPRTDQETQYFGPGTRLLVL.

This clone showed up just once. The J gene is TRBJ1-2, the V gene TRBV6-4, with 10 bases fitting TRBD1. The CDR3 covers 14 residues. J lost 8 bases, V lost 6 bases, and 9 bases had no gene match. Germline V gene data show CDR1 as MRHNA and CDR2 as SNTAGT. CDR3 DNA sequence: TGTGCCAGCAGCCCCCGACAGGGGGCGCGAGGCTACACCTTC. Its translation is CASSPRQGARGYTF.

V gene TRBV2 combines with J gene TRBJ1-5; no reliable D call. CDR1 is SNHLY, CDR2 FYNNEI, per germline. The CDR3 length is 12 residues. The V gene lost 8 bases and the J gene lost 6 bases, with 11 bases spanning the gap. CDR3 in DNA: TGTGCCAGCGCTAGGGTGGGTCAGCCCCAGCATTTT. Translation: CASARVGQPQHF.

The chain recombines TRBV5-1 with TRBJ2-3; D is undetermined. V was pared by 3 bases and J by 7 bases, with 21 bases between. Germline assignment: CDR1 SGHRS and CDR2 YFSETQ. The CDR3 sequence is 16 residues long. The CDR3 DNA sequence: TGCGCCAGCAGCTCCATCTTAGCCGGCCTACCCAATACGCAGTATTTT. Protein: CASSSILAGLPNTQYF.

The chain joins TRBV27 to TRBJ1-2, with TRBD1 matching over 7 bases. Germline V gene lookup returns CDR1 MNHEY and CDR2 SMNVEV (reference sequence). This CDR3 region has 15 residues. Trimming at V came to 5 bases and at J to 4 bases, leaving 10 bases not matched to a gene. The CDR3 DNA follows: TGTGCCAGCAGTCTCACCCGGGACAGAGCCTATGGCTACACCTTC. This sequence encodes CASSLTRDRAYGYTF.

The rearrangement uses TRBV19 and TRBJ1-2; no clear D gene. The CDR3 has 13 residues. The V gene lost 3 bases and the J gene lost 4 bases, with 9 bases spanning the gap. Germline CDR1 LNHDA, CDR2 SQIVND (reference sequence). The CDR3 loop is CASSIPGSYGYTF. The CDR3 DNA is TGTGCCAGTAGTATCCCAGGATCCTATGGCTACACCTTC. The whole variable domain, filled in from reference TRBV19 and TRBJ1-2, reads DGGITQSPKYLFRKEGQNVTLSCEQNLNHDAMYWYRQDPGQGLRLIYYSQIVNDFQKGDIAEGYSVSREKKESFPLTVTSAQKNPTAFYLCASSIPGSYGYTFGSGTRLTVV.